This T cell receptor beta chain emerged from a study of CD8 T cells in Susac syndrome. RNA in amounts of roughly 0.45 to 1 ug was reverse transcribed with random hexamers. The amplification used immunoSEQ multiplex PCR on TCR beta CDR3; it spanned 54 Vbeta and 13 Jbeta. TCRdb fed the immunoSEQ multiplex PCR reads into MiXCR, producing one record per CDR3 protein. This table has some 450,000 distinct CDR3 sequences, more than 80% appearing once. V gave up 1 base and J gave up 3 bases, with 13 bases separating them. This CDR3 has 15 amino acids. Germline loops: CDR1 SGHRS, CDR2 YFSETQ. The chain couples TRBV5-1 to TRBJ2-5; D might be TRBD2 (6 bases). The specimen sequenced was CD8+ T cells from PBMCs. This TCR came from a human donor with multiple sclerosis. CDR3 coding DNA: TGCGCCAGCAGCTTGAAGGTTGGAGGGGAAGAGACCCAGTACTTC. Residues: CASSLKVGGEETQYF.